This T cell receptor beta chain is drawn from a study of OX40 agonist ivuxolimab in advanced cancers. This clone has only a few counts. Its specificity is not known. Whole-study findings and limits: Average numbers of expanded clones were greater in CD8+ T cells than in CD4+.

Repertoires were generated with immunoSEQ multiplex PCR, while TCRdb's copy carries only in-frame clones and drops some. The table records approximately 12,000 clones, 69% of them present only once. V shed 0 bases and J shed 3 bases, with 13 bases lying between them. The CDR3 runs to 15 residues. Germline V CDR1 and CDR2: SGHNT, YYREEE (reference sequence). The specimen was CD4+ or CD8+ T cells sorted from blood, collected in a trial of the OX40 agonist ivuxolimab. The chain recombines TRBV5-4 with TRBJ2-7, with D perhaps TRBD1 or TRBD2 (6 bases each). The clonotype comes from an adult with an advanced solid tumor such as melanoma, head and neck, liver or kidney cancer. CDR3 amino acids: CASSLAGAPDYEQYF. DNA of the CDR3: TGTGCCAGCAGCTTGGCGGGGGCGCCTGACTACGAGCAGTACTTC.